The text below deals with one T cell receptor beta chain. This sample was included in a study of shared clonotypes between healthy human individuals. Assay execution proceeded at the deep level. TCRdb's table, derived via immunoSEQ multiplex PCR, lists solely in-frame clones and lacks some. The sample lists around 2,000,000 clones; 85% to 95% were seen once. Partitioning of CD4+ cells yielded a CD45RA+ naive subset and a CD45RA-negative memory subset. The CDR3 spans 15 residues. The germline V gene encodes CDR1 MNHEY and CDR2 SVGAGI. Unmatched junction bases numbered 11, after V lost 5 bases and J lost 8 bases.

The clonotype comes from a man younger than 35 in good health. Material: naive CD4+ T cells sorted from blood. Subset noted: CD45RA+ positively selected. V and J are TRBV6-5 and TRBJ2-5; 10 bases map to TRBD2. As DNA, the CDR3 is TGTGCCAGCAGTACGGTCCTAGCGGGAGCTCAAACCCAGTACTTC. It codes for CASSTVLAGAQTQYF.